This T cell receptor beta chain stems from a study of T cell responses to AZD1222 COVID-19 vaccine. Overall study findings and caveats: White British ancestry dominated among donors, who included more females, and clonal diversity was possibly underestimated. Repertoires were sampled only after the peak T cell response. Spike-specific TCR breadth and depth rose after two AZD1222 doses.

The protocol was immunoSEQ multiplex PCR, while the TCRdb copy is restricted to in-frame clones and leaves out a portion. The sample has roughly 100,000 clones, approximately 86% seen once. Worth noting for this clone: Its antigen remains unidentified.

This CDR3 contains 13 residues. Germline CDR1 reads WNHNN; CDR2 reads SYGVQD (reference sequence). The germline V and J ends were trimmed by 10 bases and 5 bases, with 12 bases remaining between them. The sequence derives from an adult who received the MenACWY meningococcal vaccine as a control. The specimen comprised peripheral blood, sampled 28 days after the second dose of the MenACWY control vaccine. The chain is built from TRBV10-1 and TRBJ1-6; D uncertain. As DNA, the CDR3 is TGCGCCACTGCTGATCCTAATAATTCACCCCTCCACTTT. Translated: CATADPNNSPLHF.